This T cell receptor (beta chain) was documented in a study of blood T cell repertoires in COVID-19. After removal of 5 bases from V and 8 bases from J, the junction contained 10 bases not matched to a gene. Germline values: CDR1 SGHTS, CDR2 YDEGEE. This CDR3 has 14 residues. Data came from immunoSEQ multiplex PCR; TCRdb stores just in-frame clones and leaves some out. The top ten clones hold over 0.7% of a sample with about 500,000 clones, 85% to 90% of them seen once. J is TRBJ1-2 and V is TRBV5-8; 9 bases match TRBD1. The clonotype comes from a man aged 18 to 35 with COVID-19, enrolled during active disease. Sequenced: peripheral blood. The CDR3 region is CASSLSGTGNGYTF. The CDR3 DNA sequence: TGTGCCAGCAGTCTTTCCGGGACAGGGAACGGCTACACCTTC.